These 32 T cell receptor beta chains came from one sample sequenced in a study of tumor-infiltrating lymphocytes in localized non-small cell lung cancer. The assay was immunoSEQ multiplex PCR, and TCRdb's table has in-frame clones only and misses some. The table includes about 15,000 clones, 70% to 80% detected once. Sequencing used lung tumor tissue. These receptors came from a human donor with non-small cell lung cancer.

The rearrangement joins TRBV4-1 to TRBJ1-1; D perhaps matches TRBD1 (6 bases). CDR1 is MGHRA and CDR2 is YSYEKL in the germline V gene. The CDR3 has 14 residues. Trimming pared 5 bases from V and 5 bases from J, leaving 15 bases between. The CDR3 is CASSSREGGTEAFF. The CDR3, as DNA: TGCGCCAGCAGCTCAAGGGAGGGGGGAACTGAAGCTTTCTTT.

V is TRBV6-1 and J is TRBJ1-4, with TRBD1 as a possible D gene (5 bases). Trimming took off 7 bases at V and 0 bases at J, with 12 bases between the two ends. There are 15 residues in the CDR3. The germline CDR1 and CDR2 sequences are MNHNS and SASEGT. As DNA, the CDR3 is TGTGCCAGCACCAGACAGCTTGCAACTAATGAAAAACTGTTTTTT. Residues: CASTRQLATNEKLFF.

DNA for the CDR3: TGTGCCAGCAGCGTAGACGGCCGGAGCGAAAAACTGTTTTTT. This sequence encodes CASSVDGRSEKLFF. The chain employs TRBV9 and TRBJ1-4; D call uncertain. From germline, CDR1 is SGDLS and CDR2 YYNGEE. This CDR3 spans 14 amino acids. V was shortened by 0 bases and J by 8 bases, with 11 bases between the two germline ends. Supplemented by reference TRBV9 and TRBJ1-4, the full variable domain reads DSGVTQTPKHLITATGQRVTLRCSPRSGDLSVYWYQQSLDQGLQFLIQYYNGEERAKGNILERFSAQQFPDLHSELNLSSLELGDSALYFCASSVDGRSEKLFFGSGTQLSVL.

V is TRBV18 and J is TRBJ2-1; TRBD2 aligns across 8 bases. This CDR3 has 15 amino acids. V gave up 6 bases and J gave up 5 bases; unmatched junction bases: 9. Germline values: CDR1 KGHSH, CDR2 LQKENI. CDR3 nucleotides: TGTGCCAGCTCCCGCCAAGGAGCGGGAGACAATGAGCAGTTCTTC. Protein: CASSRQGAGDNEQFF.

The chain is built from TRBV7-2 and TRBJ2-3, with 8 nucleotides matching TRBD2. Germline CDR1 reads SGHTA; CDR2 reads FQGNSA. CDR3 length: 16 residues. Germline trimming cut 1 base from V and 6 bases from J; bases unmatched to any gene: 9. The CDR3 nucleotides are TGTGCCAGCAGCTTAGTAGGCGGGAGGAGTGGGGATACGCAGTATTTT. Translation: CASSLVGGRSGDTQYF.

The chain is built from TRBV9 and TRBJ1-1; no clear D gene. The CDR3 length is 13 residues. Germline V gene lookup returns CDR1 SGDLS and CDR2 YYNGEE. V lost 0 bases and J lost 2, with 5 bases in between. CDR3 protein: CASSVAINTEAFF. DNA for the CDR3: TGTGCCAGCAGCGTAGCGATTAACACTGAAGCTTTCTTT.

This chain connects TRBV7-2 to TRBJ2-7; D may be TRBD2 (6 bases). The CDR3 consists of 16 residues. The V end was cut by 0 bases, the J end by 0 bases, with 12 bases between. Germline CDR1 and CDR2: SGHTA and FQGNSA. The CDR3 reads CASSLAQVADSYEQYF. CDR3 DNA: TGTGCCAGCAGCTTAGCGCAGGTAGCGGACTCCTACGAGCAGTACTTC.

The J gene is TRBJ2-7, the V gene TRBV7-2; 8 bases align to TRBD2. With V trimmed by 3 bases and J by 4 bases, 8 bases remained unmatched. This CDR3 region has 15 residues. Germline V gene lookup returns CDR1 SGHTA and CDR2 FQGNSA. CDR3 loop: CASSFAGTGGYEQYF. The CDR3 DNA sequence: TGTGCCAGCAGCTTTGCCGGAACGGGAGGGTACGAGCAGTACTTC.

This clone was observed a single time. Here the CDR3 DNA reads TGTGCCAGCAGTGAAGGGGGGACAGGGGCCTACGAGCAGTACTTC. Its translation is CASSEGGTGAYEQYF. V usage is TRBV6-1 and J usage is TRBJ2-7, with 10 bases lining up with TRBD1. The germline gives CDR1 MNHNS, CDR2 SASEGT. Losses at the gene ends were 1 base for V and 2 bases for J; bases not matched to a gene: 2. The CDR3 covers 15 residues.

This sequence joins TRBV9 and TRBJ2-1; TRBD2 aligns across 9 bases. The germline CDR1 and CDR2 sequences are SGDLS and YYNGEE. V trimming: 0 bases; J trimming: 8 bases; junction bases outside the gene matches: 6. The CDR3 sequence is 15 residues long. The CDR3 region has the DNA TGTGCCAGCAGCGTAGGTAGCGGGAGTCGCGATGAGCAGTTCTTC. As protein: CASSVGSGSRDEQFF.

The chain joins TRBV7-9 to TRBJ1-1; no reliable D call. Germline V lookup: CDR1 SEHNR, CDR2 FQNEAQ (reference sequence). Trimming took off 5 bases at V and 5 bases at J, with 15 bases between the two ends. The length of the CDR3 is 14 residues. The CDR3 loop is CASSPARRATEAFF. The CDR3 coding sequence is TGTGCCAGCAGCCCGGCCAGAAGGGCGACTGAAGCTTTCTTT.

This rearrangement joins TRBV5-1 to TRBJ2-5, with 7 bases lining up with TRBD1. The CDR3 sequence is 14 residues long. Per the germline V gene, CDR1 is SGHRS and CDR2 is YFSETQ. The V and J ends lost 2 bases and 4 bases, in that order; junction bases with no gene match: 5. DNA for the CDR3: TGCGCCAGCAGCTTCCACAGGGGCACAGAGACCCAGTACTTC. This gives the protein CASSFHRGTETQYF.

This chain connects TRBV19 to TRBJ2-1, with TRBD1 matching over 7 bases. Looked up from germline, CDR1 is LNHDA and CDR2 is SQIVND (reference sequence). The V segment lost 5 bases and the J segment 4 bases; nucleotides outside the gene matches: 14. This CDR3 comprises 17 residues. In DNA form, the CDR3 reads TGTGCCAGTAGTCCGCCTAGGTGGCAGGGGGTATACAATGAGCAGTTCTTC. It codes for CASSPPRWQGVYNEQFF.

The chain uses TRBV20-1 and TRBJ2-1; TRBD2 aligns across 7 bases. V lost 5 bases, J lost 15 bases, and 10 bases stayed unmatched. The CDR3 runs 11 residues. The germline gives CDR1 DFQATT, CDR2 SNEGSKA (reference sequence). This CDR3 reads CSASSREFPFF. The CDR3 DNA reads as TGCAGTGCTTCGTCGCGGGAGTTTCCGTTCTTC.

A few counts support this clone. The chain uses TRBV5-6 and TRBJ2-2; D is ambiguous. This CDR3 is built from 12 residues. CDR1 and CDR2 from the germline V gene are SGHDT and YYEEEE. The germline V and J ends were trimmed by 3 bases and 4 bases, with 4 bases remaining between them. Written as DNA, the CDR3 is TGTGCCAGCAGCTACGTCACCGGGGAGCTGTTTTTT. Its translation is CASSYVTGELFF.

The chain is built from TRBV30 and TRBJ2-7; no definite D call. The CDR3 contains 14 residues. The V and J ends lost 0 bases and 7 bases respectively, with 16 bases between them. Looked up from germline, CDR1 is GTSNPN and CDR2 is SVGIG (reference sequence). The DNA for the CDR3 is TGTGCCTGGAGTGTGGGCGCAGACACGCAAGAGCAGTACTTC. Its protein is CAWSVGADTQEQYF.

This clone was counted between two and nine times. The chain couples TRBV18 to TRBJ2-5; possible D gene TRBD1, 6 bases. Germline V gives CDR1 KGHSH, CDR2 LQKENI. V lost 1 base and J 2 bases, leaving 8 bases between the germline ends. The CDR3 is made up of 14 amino acids. CDR3 sequence (DNA): TGTGCCAGCTCACCACTCCAGGGGCAAGAGACCCAGTACTTC. Protein: CASSPLQGQETQYF.

V and J are TRBV6-1 and TRBJ2-7; D not resolved. V was cut by 6 bases and J by 7 bases, with 10 bases left in between. The length of the CDR3 is 11 residues. Germline CDR1 is MNHNS and CDR2 is SASEGT. The CDR3 nucleotides read TGTGCCAGCAGCCGCCCAGCTGAGCAGTACTTC. Its translation: CASSRPAEQYF.

The rearrangement links TRBV19 to TRBJ1-2; D is unclear. V lost 3 bases and J lost 3, with 11 bases in between. CDR1 and CDR2 from the germline V gene are LNHDA and SQIVND (reference sequence). This CDR3 contains 14 residues. The CDR3 loop is CASSIGGRHYGYTF. CDR3 DNA: TGTGCCAGTAGTATTGGAGGCAGACACTATGGCTACACCTTC.

The gene calls are TRBV4-1 and TRBJ1-2; tentative D call: TRBD1 (5 bases). CDR3 length: 15 amino acids. Germline CDR1 is MGHRA and CDR2 is YSYEKL. V gave up 0 bases and J gave up 4 bases, with 12 bases separating them. This chain's CDR3 is CASSQDEWGLYGYTF. The CDR3 DNA reads as TGCGCCAGCAGCCAAGATGAGTGGGGCCTCTATGGCTACACCTTC.

The V call is TRBV7-9, the J call TRBJ2-3; D remains ambiguous. Germline loops: CDR1 SEHNR, CDR2 FQNEAQ (reference sequence). This CDR3 contains 13 residues. V was trimmed by 4 bases and J by 4 bases, leaving 9 bases between them. CDR3 DNA sequence: TGTGCCAGCAGCTCACCGGTCCCAGATACGCAGTATTTT. It yields the protein CASSSPVPDTQYF.

A note on this clone: The junction shows a germline mismatch at one end, possibly a read error. The V call is TRBV7-7, the J call TRBJ2-2; D is undetermined. Germline V gene lookup returns CDR1 SSHAT and CDR2 FNYEAQ (reference sequence). This CDR3 spans 14 amino acids. The CDR3 reads CASSLARNTGELFF. The CDR3 nucleotides are TGTGCTAGCAGCTTAGCCAGGAACACCGGGGAGCTGTTTTTT.

This clone was recorded a few times. The rearrangement joins TRBV29-1 to TRBJ2-3, with 12 bases lining up with TRBD1. This CDR3 has 15 amino acids. Losses at the gene ends were 4 bases for V and 1 base for J; bases not matched to a gene: 3. Germline CDR1 is SQVTM and CDR2 is ANQGSEA. The CDR3 nucleotides are TGCAGCGTTGGAGGGACAGGGGGCGGCACAGATACGCAGTATTTT. As protein: CSVGGTGGGTDTQYF.

J is TRBJ2-7 and V is TRBV11-2; 9 nucleotides agree with TRBD2. The V gene end was trimmed by 2 bases and the J gene end by 3 bases; junction bases not matched to a gene: 2. CDR3 length: 14 residues. Germline V gene lookup returns CDR1 SGHAT and CDR2 FQNNGV. This chain's CDR3 is CASSLTAGGYEQYF. The CDR3 DNA follows: TGTGCCAGCAGCTTAACAGCGGGAGGCTACGAGCAGTACTTC.

This clone appeared once. This chain uses TRBV5-1 with TRBJ2-3, with D tentatively TRBD2 (5 bases). Germline loops: CDR1 SGHRS, CDR2 YFSETQ. CDR3 size: 13 residues. Trimming shortened V by 0 bases and J by 4 bases, and 6 bases separated the two germline ends. In nucleotides, the CDR3 is TGCGCCAGCAGCTTGGATAGCGCAGATACGCAGTATTTT. It codes for CASSLDSADTQYF.

The rearrangement uses TRBV7-3 and TRBJ1-1; D not resolved. The CDR3 is made up of 11 amino acids. V gave up 8 bases and J gave up 4 bases, with 8 bases separating them. In germline, CDR1 is SGHTA, CDR2 FQGTGA. The CDR3 DNA reads TGTGCCAGCGGCCAATTCACTGAAGCTTTCTTT. It is translated as CASGQFTEAFF.

V usage is TRBV10-2 and J usage is TRBJ2-1, with 11 bases matching TRBD2. Trimming took 4 bases from V and 3 from J; bases not matched to a gene: 2. Germline lookup yields CDR1 WSHSY and CDR2 SAAADI. This CDR3 has 15 amino acids. DNA for the CDR3: TGCGCCAGCAGTGGGACTAGCGGGTTCTACAATGAGCAGTTCTTC. It yields the protein CASSGTSGFYNEQFF.

The gene calls are TRBV7-6 and TRBJ2-3; 8 bases line up with TRBD2. The J segment lost 3 bases and the V segment lost 3 bases, leaving 5 bases of the junction unmatched. Germline assignment: CDR1 SGHVS and CDR2 FNYEAQ. This CDR3 region has 15 residues. CDR3 protein: CASSFGGARTDTQYF. Here the CDR3 DNA reads TGTGCCAGCAGCTTCGGGGGGGCCCGAACAGATACGCAGTATTTT.

This clone appeared a single time. This chain uses TRBV5-6 with TRBJ1-1; no clear D. Per the germline V gene, CDR1 is SGHDT and CDR2 is YYEEEE. V shed 4 bases and J shed 7 bases, with 11 bases lying between them. The CDR3 consists of 12 residues. The DNA for the CDR3 is TGTGCCAGCAGCCGGTCTGTGGGTGAAGCTTTCTTT. Residues: CASSRSVGEAFF.

V usage is TRBV6-1 and J usage is TRBJ2-7; unclear D gene. V dropped 4 bases and J dropped 2 bases, with 15 bases sitting between them. Germline V gene sequence: CDR1 MNHNS, CDR2 SASEGT. The CDR3 totals 15 residues. CDR3 region: CASSVRWAEAYEQYF. The CDR3 bases are TGTGCCAGCAGTGTCCGGTGGGCTGAGGCCTACGAGCAGTACTTC.

This clone rates as medium-sized. The rearrangement uses TRBV7-9 and TRBJ2-1; D is perhaps TRBD1 (6 bases). V was clipped by 2 bases and J by 6 bases, with 11 bases between them. Germline CDR1 reads SEHNR; CDR2 reads FQNEAQ (reference sequence). This CDR3 is 14 amino acids long. The CDR3 nucleotides are TGTGCCAGCAGCTTACCTACAGGGTTCAATGAGCAGTTCTTC. This translates into CASSLPTGFNEQFF.

The V gene is TRBV27, the J gene TRBJ2-5, with D uncertain. V lost 4 bases to trimming and J lost 4 bases, with 22 bases between them. Germline lookup yields CDR1 MNHEY and CDR2 SMNVEV (reference sequence). CDR3 size: 17 residues. The CDR3 nucleotides read TGTGCCAGCAGTTCCCATATTGAGGTGGCGGACGGAGAGACCCAGTACTTC. It codes for CASSSHIEVADGETQYF.